This T cell receptor beta chain was profiled in a study of blood T cell repertoires in COVID-19. Study in general: Italy, Spain and the United States were the sources of the convalescent and acute COVID-19 samples. The cDNA or gDNA used as material had been derived from T cells, B-cell-depleted T cells, or PBMCs.

Seattle's cohort entered during active infection and was followed longitudinally. The repertoire was sequenced with immunoSEQ multiplex PCR; TCRdb's copy has only in-frame clones and lacks some. The data hold about 200,000 clones, with roughly 80% observed a single time. Input material: peripheral blood. The clonotype was recovered from a woman older than 75 with COVID-19, enrolled during active disease.

Written as DNA, the CDR3 is TGTGCCAGCAGTTACCCCAACTTAGCGGGAGGCTCGGCCGGGGAGCTGTTTTTT. Translated, it gives CASSYPNLAGGSAGELFF. V usage is TRBV6-2 or TRBV6-3 and J usage is TRBJ2-2, with 10 bases identical to TRBD2. This CDR3 comprises 18 residues. The trim removed 2 bases at V and 6 bases at J, leaving 12 bases unmatched. Germline V gene sequence: CDR1 MNHEY, CDR2 SVGEGT.